Below are 14 T cell receptor beta chains sequenced from a single sample in a study of cytomegalovirus exposure and HLA in healthy donors. Assay used: immunoSEQ multiplex PCR; TCRdb lists only in-frame clones, some missing. The table lists around 120,000 clones, more than 85% of them singletons, with about 4.5% in the top ten. The sample consisted of PBMCs. The receptors come from a man aged 18 to 30 in good health and CMV-seropositive.

The chain joins TRBV27 to TRBJ1-5; D not resolved. The V and J ends lost 0 bases and 4 bases respectively, with 10 bases between them. CDR1 is MNHEY, CDR2 SMNVEV, per germline (reference sequence). The CDR3 extends over 15 amino acids. The CDR3 reads CASSLSLGRNQPQHF. CDR3 nucleotide sequence: TGTGCCAGCAGTTTATCGCTTGGGCGTAATCAGCCCCAGCATTTT.

V usage is TRBV30 and J usage is TRBJ2-5; 11 positions match TRBD2. V trimming: 1 base; J trimming: 1 base; junction bases outside the gene matches: 5. The CDR3 spans 16 residues. CDR1 and CDR2 from the germline V gene are GTSNPN and SVGIG (reference sequence). CDR3 amino acids: CAWSDLAGGFQETQYF. The DNA for the CDR3 is TGTGCCTGGAGTGACTTAGCGGGGGGGTTCCAAGAGACCCAGTACTTC.

The V and J genes are TRBV10-3 and TRBJ2-6; possible D gene TRBD2, 6 bases. This CDR3 has 17 residues. The germline V and J ends were trimmed by 8 bases and 1 base, with 18 bases remaining between them. Germline V gives CDR1 ENHRY, CDR2 SYGVKD. DNA of the CDR3: TGTGCCATCGCTTTAGCGGAAGGGGAGTCTGGGGCCAACGTCCTGACTTTC. Its protein is CAIALAEGESGANVLTF.

This chain links TRBV5-4 with TRBJ1-3; 9 positions agree with TRBD1. V was pared by 4 bases and J by 4 bases, with 6 bases of the junction left unmatched. Per the germline V gene, CDR1 is SGHNT and CDR2 is YYREEE (reference sequence). This CDR3 comprises 15 residues. CDR3 loop: CASSPGTGLGNTIYF. The CDR3 DNA follows: TGTGCCAGCAGCCCGGGGACAGGGCTGGGAAACACCATATATTTT. Looking up the rest from reference TRBV5-4 and TRBJ1-3 gives the full variable domain: ETGVTQSPTHLIKTRGQQVTLRCSSQSGHNTVSWYQQALGQGPQFIFQYYREEENGRGNFPPRFSGLQFPNYSSELNVNALELDDSALYLCASSPGTGLGNTIYFGEGSWLTVV.

The rearrangement uses TRBV7-8 and TRBJ1-5; 10 positions match TRBD1. The CDR3 has 15 residues. CDR1 and CDR2 (germline): SGHVS, FQNEAQ. Trimming at V came to 3 bases and at J to 4 bases, leaving 3 bases not matched to a gene. The CDR3 protein is CASSLGQGTNQPQHF. The CDR3 DNA follows: TGTGCCAGCAGCTTGGGACAGGGGACGAATCAGCCCCAGCATTTT.

CDR3 nucleotide sequence: TGTGCCTGGAACAGCAGGGTGTGGAACACTGAAGCTTTCTTT. Protein product: CAWNSRVWNTEAFF. The rearrangement uses TRBV30 and TRBJ1-1; possible D gene TRBD1, 5 bases. The CDR3 loop spans 14 amino acids. Per germline, CDR1 GTSNPN and CDR2 SVGIG (reference sequence). The ends were cut back, 4 bases at V and 1 base at J, with 13 bases in the middle.

The rearrangement uses TRBV7-9 and TRBJ1-6, with a tentative D call TRBD1 (6 bases). CDR3 length: 16 amino acids. The germline gives CDR1 SEHNR, CDR2 FQNEAQ (reference sequence). Trimming removed 2 bases at V and 9 bases at J, with 17 bases between. CDR3 DNA: TGTGCCAGCAGCTTATCTTCTGGGAGGGGGACTTCACCCCTCCACTTT. It codes for CASSLSSGRGTSPLHF.

The chain has TRBV5-1 and TRBJ2-2, with D possibly matching TRBD1 (5 bases). The CDR3 is made up of 14 amino acids. The germline gives CDR1 SGHRS, CDR2 YFSETQ. Trimming stripped 1 base from V and 5 bases from J, with 9 bases between. The CDR3 bases are TGCGCCAGCAGCTTGCAATCAGGGACCGGGGAGCTGTTTTTT. Its translation is CASSLQSGTGELFF.

A single count supports this clone. The gene calls are TRBV2 and TRBJ2-2; a weak D match, TRBD2 (5 bases). The CDR3 consists of 13 residues. Trimming removed 4 bases at V and 4 bases at J, with 7 bases between. In germline, CDR1 is SNHLY, CDR2 FYNNEI. CDR3 sequence reads: CASSVEGTGELFF. DNA of the CDR3: TGTGCCAGCAGTGTTGAGGGCACCGGGGAGCTGTTTTTT.

The CDR3 DNA sequence: TGTGCCAGCAGTCAATCCCGGGGACAGGGGGCGCGGGAGCAGTACTTC. Its protein is CASSQSRGQGAREQYF. V gene TRBV27 combines with J gene TRBJ2-7, with 12 bases that match TRBD1. Germline-derived CDR1 and CDR2 are MNHEY and SMNVEV (reference sequence). V lost 5 bases and J lost 7; bases outside the gene matches: 12. The CDR3 extends over 16 amino acids.

The V and J genes are TRBV18 and TRBJ1-5, with 10 nucleotides matching TRBD1. With 6 bases clipped from V and 2 bases from J, the junction kept 4 bases outside the gene matches. Germline assignment: CDR1 KGHSH and CDR2 LQKENI. The length of the CDR3 is 15 residues. DNA of the CDR3: TGTGCCAGCTCCGGGACAGGGGACCGCAATCAGCCCCAGCATTTT. It is translated as CASSGTGDRNQPQHF.

The gene calls are TRBV4-3 and TRBJ2-3; D not resolved. Per germline, CDR1 LGHNA and CDR2 YSLEER. Trimming took 0 bases from V and 0 from J, leaving 16 bases between them. The CDR3 covers 18 residues. The CDR3 region has the DNA TGCGCCAGCAGCCAAGATGTCCCCCGGAGTATTAGCACAGATACGCAGTATTTT. Its protein is CASSQDVPRSISTDTQYF.

The V gene is TRBV5-1, the J gene TRBJ1-2; D gene unclear. This CDR3 comprises 14 residues. Germline CDR1 is SGHRS and CDR2 is YFSETQ. V was pared by 0 bases and J by 2 bases, with 8 bases between. The chain's CDR3 is CASSLAGSNYGYTF. The CDR3 DNA is TGCGCCAGCAGCTTGGCCGGGTCCAACTATGGCTACACCTTC.

This rearrangement joins TRBV7-2 to TRBJ2-1; D is uncertain. Germline V CDR1 and CDR2: SGHTA, FQGNSA. Trimming pared 5 bases from V and 10 bases from J, leaving 18 bases between. This CDR3 has 14 residues. The CDR3 protein is CASSPSRSLFEQFF. Written as DNA, the CDR3 is TGTGCCAGCAGCCCATCGCGATCCCTTTTCGAGCAGTTCTTC.